This T cell receptor (beta chain) was found in a study of cytomegalovirus exposure and HLA in healthy donors. The overall study: A later analysis reported the 100 to 150 validation repertoires used the same platform as the roughly 670 first-cohort repertoires.

Worth noting for this clone: The antigen is unknown.

Clones were sequenced by immunoSEQ multiplex PCR, and TCRdb holds only the in-frame ones, with some missing. The sample includes some 64,000 clones, about 95% of them seen just once. This CDR3 region has 14 residues. CDR1 MGHDK and CDR2 SYGVNS come from the germline V gene. The V end lost 4 bases, the J end lost 3 bases, and 13 bases lay between the germline ends. The validation cohort, a group of 90 to 150 subjects, included the donors and was separate from the roughly 700-subject first cohort. Study observations and caveats: Diagnosis of cytomegalovirus status made by the classifier reportedly showed high specificity and sensitivity. TCR beta chains numbering some 160 were designated cytomegalovirus-associated.

Sequenced material: PBMCs. The clonotype originates from a woman under 30 in good health and CMV-seronegative. The chain carries TRBV25-1 and TRBJ2-7; weak D call: TRBD1 (5 bases). Written as DNA, the CDR3 is TGTGCCAGCAGTGCCGACCCGGACAACTACGAGCAGTACTTC. This translates into CASSADPDNYEQYF.